The 4 T cell receptor beta chains given below trace back to one sample, sequenced in a study of Graves' ophthalmopathy and Graves' hyperthyroidism. RNA transcripts served as template for amplifying TCR beta CDR3 sequences. HTBI-primed first-round RT-PCR preceded second-round multiplex PCR. TCRdb re-analysed the multiplex PCR reads in MiXCR, keeping a single row per CDR3 protein. The sample holds approximately 640,000 distinct CDR3 sequences; approximately 39% are singletons and the top ten take 3% to 4%. Material for sequencing was peripheral blood. Every receptor here comes from an adult man with Graves' ophthalmopathy.

This clonotype was observed at least ten times. This chain links TRBV12-3 or TRBV12-4 with TRBJ1-4, with 8 bases matching TRBD1. This CDR3 contains 15 residues. With V trimmed by 3 bases and J by 7 bases, 7 bases remained unmatched. CDR3 sequence: CASSFSPGGGEKLFF. The CDR3 DNA is TGTGCCAGCAGTTTTTCGCCAGGGGGCGGTGAAAAACTGTTTTTT.

This clonotype was seen only once. A read error is possible here, since a much larger clone lies one base away. The chain has TRBV7-2 and TRBJ1-2; D is unresolved. Trimming removed 5 bases from V and 4 bases from J, with 5 bases in between. CDR1 is SGHTA, CDR2 FQGNSA, per germline. The length of the CDR3 is 11 residues. The CDR3 DNA is TGTGCCAGCAGCCCATTCTATGGCTACACCTTC. It translates to CASSPFYGYTF.

The gene calls are TRBV5-1 and TRBJ2-5; either TRBD1 or TRBD2 may fit D (5 bases each). The CDR3 runs 14 residues. Germline V gene data show CDR1 as SGHRS and CDR2 as YFSETQ. V gave up 4 bases and J gave up 2 bases, with 12 bases separating them. CDR3 DNA sequence: TGCGCCAGCAGCGGGGGACGGCCTCAAGAGACCCAGTACTTC. It is translated as CASSGGRPQETQYF.

The chain uses TRBV30 and TRBJ1-2; 7 bases agree with TRBD1. V shed 2 bases and J 6 bases; nucleotides not matched to a gene: 6. This CDR3 has 13 residues. The germline CDR1 and CDR2 sequences are GTSNPN and SVGIG (reference sequence). This CDR3 reads CAWSRQGSNGYTF. CDR3 in DNA: TGTGCCTGGAGTAGACAGGGTAGCAATGGCTACACCTTC. Full variable domain (remainder filled in from reference TRBV30 and TRBJ1-2): SQTIHQWPATLVQPVGSPLSLECTVEGTSNPNLYWYRQAAGRGLQLLFYSVGIGQISSEVPQNLSASRPQDRQFILSSKKLLLSDSGFYLCAWSRQGSNGYTFGSGTRLTVV.